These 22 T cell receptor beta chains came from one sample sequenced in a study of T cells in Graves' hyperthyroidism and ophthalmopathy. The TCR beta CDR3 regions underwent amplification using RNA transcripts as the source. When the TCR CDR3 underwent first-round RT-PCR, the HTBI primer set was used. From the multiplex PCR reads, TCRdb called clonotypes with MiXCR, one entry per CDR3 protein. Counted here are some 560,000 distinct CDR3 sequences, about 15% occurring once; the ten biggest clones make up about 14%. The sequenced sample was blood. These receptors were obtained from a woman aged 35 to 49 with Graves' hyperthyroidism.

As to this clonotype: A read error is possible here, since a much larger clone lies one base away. CDR3 sequence (DNA): TGCAGTGCAGCCGACAGGATGAACACTGAAGCTTTCTTT. Its protein product is CSAADRMNTEAFF. This chain links TRBV20-1 with TRBJ1-1, with a possible D match to TRBD1 (6 bases). The CDR3 sequence is 13 residues long. Germline V CDR1 and CDR2: DFQATT, SNEGSKA (reference sequence). V was pared by 6 bases and J by 0 bases, with 11 bases between.

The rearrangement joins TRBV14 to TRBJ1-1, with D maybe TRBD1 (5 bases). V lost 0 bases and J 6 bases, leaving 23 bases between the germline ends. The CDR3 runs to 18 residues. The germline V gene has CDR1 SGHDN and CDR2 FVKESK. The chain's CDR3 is CASSQDILGDPGGAEAFF. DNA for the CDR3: TGTGCCAGCAGCCAAGATATCTTGGGGGACCCGGGGGGGGCTGAAGCTTTCTTT. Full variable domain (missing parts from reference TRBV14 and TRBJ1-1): EAGVTQFPSHSVIEKGQTVTLRCDPISGHDNLYWYRRVMGKEIKFLLHFVKESKQDESGMPNNRFLAERTGGTYSTLKVQPAELEDSGVYFCASSQDILGDPGGAEAFFGQGTRLTVV.

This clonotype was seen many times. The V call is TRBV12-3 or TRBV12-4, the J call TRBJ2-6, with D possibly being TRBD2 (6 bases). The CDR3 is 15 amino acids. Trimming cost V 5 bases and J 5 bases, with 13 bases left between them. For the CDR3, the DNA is TGTGCCAGCAGTCGCGGGGCCGGGCGGGCCAACGTCCTGACTTTC. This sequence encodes CASSRGAGRANVLTF.

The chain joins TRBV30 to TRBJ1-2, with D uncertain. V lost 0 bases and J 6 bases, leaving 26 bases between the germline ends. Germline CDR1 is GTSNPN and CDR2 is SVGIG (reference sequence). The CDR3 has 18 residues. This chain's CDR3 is CAWSVSPTRTKRDNGYTF. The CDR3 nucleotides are TGTGCCTGGAGTGTAAGCCCCACCAGGACGAAGAGGGATAATGGCTACACCTTC.

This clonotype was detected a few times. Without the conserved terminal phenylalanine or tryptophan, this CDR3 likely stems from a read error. CDR3 bases: TGTGCCAGCTCACCACTGACGGGGGCGAACACTGAAGCTTTCCTT. Translated: CASSPLTGANTEAFL. This rearrangement joins TRBV18 to TRBJ1-1, with D possibly being TRBD1 (6 bases). The V end was cut by 1 base, the J end by 1 base, with 10 bases between. This CDR3 contains 15 residues. In germline, CDR1 is KGHSH, CDR2 LQKENI.

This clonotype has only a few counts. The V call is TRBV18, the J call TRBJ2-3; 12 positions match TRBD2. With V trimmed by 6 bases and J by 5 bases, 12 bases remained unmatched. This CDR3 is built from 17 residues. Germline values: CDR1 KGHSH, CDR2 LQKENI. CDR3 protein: CASSNTASGRAEDTQYF. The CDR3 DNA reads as TGTGCCAGCTCGAACACCGCTAGCGGGAGGGCCGAAGATACGCAGTATTTT.

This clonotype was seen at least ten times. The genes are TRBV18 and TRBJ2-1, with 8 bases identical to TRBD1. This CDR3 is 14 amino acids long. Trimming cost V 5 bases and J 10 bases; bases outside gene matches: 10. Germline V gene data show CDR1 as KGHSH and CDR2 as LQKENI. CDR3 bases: TGTGCCAGCTCATCCCAATCGGACAGGGCCGAGCAGTTCTTC. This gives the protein CASSSQSDRAEQFF.

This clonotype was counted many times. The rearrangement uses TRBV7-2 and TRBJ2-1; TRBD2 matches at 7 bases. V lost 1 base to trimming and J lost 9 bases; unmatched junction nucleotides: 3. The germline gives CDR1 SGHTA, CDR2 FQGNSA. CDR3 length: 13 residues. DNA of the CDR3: TGTGCCAGCAGCTTAGGACTAGCTGGTGAGCAGTTCTTC. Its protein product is CASSLGLAGEQFF.

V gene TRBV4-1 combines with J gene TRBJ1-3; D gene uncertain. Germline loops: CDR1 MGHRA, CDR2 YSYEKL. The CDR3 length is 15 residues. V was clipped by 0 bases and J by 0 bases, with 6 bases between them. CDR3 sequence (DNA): TGCGCCAGCAGCCAAGACGAAGTCTCTGGAAACACCATATATTTT. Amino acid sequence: CASSQDEVSGNTIYF.

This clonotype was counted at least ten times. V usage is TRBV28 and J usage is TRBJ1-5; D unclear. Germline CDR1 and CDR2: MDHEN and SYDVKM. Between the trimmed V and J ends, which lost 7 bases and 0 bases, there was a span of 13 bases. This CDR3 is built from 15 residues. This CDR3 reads CASNPATHSNQPQHF. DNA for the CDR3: TGTGCCAGCAATCCGGCCACACATAGCAATCAGCCCCAGCATTTT.

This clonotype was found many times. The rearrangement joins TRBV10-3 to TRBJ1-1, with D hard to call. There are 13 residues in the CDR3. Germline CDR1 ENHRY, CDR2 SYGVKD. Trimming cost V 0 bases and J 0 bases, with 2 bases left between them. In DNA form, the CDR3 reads TGTGCCATCAGTGAGTCAGTGAACACTGAAGCTTTCTTT. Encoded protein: CAISESVNTEAFF.

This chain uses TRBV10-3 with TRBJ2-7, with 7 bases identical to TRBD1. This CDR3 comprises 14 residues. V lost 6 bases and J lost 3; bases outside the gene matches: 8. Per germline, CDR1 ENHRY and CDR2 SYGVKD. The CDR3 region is CAIRQAGGDYEQYF. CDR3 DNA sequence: TGTGCCATCAGGCAGGCAGGGGGAGACTACGAGCAGTACTTC.

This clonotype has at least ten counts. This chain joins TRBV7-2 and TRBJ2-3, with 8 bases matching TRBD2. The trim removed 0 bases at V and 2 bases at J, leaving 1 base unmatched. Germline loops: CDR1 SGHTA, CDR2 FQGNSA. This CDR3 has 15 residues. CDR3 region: CASSLATSDTDTQYF. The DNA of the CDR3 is TGTGCCAGCAGCTTAGCGACTAGCGACACAGATACGCAGTATTTT.

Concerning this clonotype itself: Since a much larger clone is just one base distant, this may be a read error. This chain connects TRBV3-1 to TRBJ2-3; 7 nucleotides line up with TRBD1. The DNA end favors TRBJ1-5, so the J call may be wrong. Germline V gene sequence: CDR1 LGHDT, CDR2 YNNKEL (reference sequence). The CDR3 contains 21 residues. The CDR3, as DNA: TGTGCCAGCAGCCTCCAGCGGGACAGAGTTTTGGCGGGTTCTAGCACAGATACGCAGCATTTT. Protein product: CASSLQRDRVLAGSSTDTQHF.

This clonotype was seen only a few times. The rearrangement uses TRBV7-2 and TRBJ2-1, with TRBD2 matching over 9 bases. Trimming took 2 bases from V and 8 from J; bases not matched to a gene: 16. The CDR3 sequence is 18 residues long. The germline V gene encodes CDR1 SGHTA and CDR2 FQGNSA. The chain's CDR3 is CASSLRVVGLAGRDEQFF. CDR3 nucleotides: TGTGCCAGCAGCTTAAGAGTTGTCGGTCTAGCGGGAAGAGATGAGCAGTTCTTC.

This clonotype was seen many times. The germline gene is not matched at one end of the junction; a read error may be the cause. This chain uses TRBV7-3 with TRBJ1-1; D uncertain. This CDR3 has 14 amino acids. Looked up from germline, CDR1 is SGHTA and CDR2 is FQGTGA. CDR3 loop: CASSLNGVSTEAFF. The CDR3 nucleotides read TGTGCCAGCAGTTTAAACGGGGTTAGCACTGAAGCTTTCTTT.

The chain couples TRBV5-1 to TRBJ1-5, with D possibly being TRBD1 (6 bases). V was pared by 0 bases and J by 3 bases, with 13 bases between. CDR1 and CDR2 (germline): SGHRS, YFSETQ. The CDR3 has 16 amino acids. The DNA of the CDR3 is TGCGCCAGCAGCTTGGCGGGGGACATCGACAATCAGCCCCAGCATTTT. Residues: CASSLAGDIDNQPQHF.

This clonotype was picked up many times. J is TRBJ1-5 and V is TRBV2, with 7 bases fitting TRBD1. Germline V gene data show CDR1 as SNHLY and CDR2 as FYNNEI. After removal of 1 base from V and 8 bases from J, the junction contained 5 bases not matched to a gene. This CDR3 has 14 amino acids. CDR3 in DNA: TGTGCCAGCAGTGAAGTAGACAGGGTTGAGCCCCAGCATTTT. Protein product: CASSEVDRVEPQHF. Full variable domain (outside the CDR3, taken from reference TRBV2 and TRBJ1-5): EPEVTQTPSHQVTQMGQEVILRCVPISNHLYFYWYRQILGQKVEFLVSFYNNEISEKSEIFDDQFSVERPDGSNFTLKIRSTKLEDSAMYFCASSEVDRVEPQHFGDGTRLSIL.

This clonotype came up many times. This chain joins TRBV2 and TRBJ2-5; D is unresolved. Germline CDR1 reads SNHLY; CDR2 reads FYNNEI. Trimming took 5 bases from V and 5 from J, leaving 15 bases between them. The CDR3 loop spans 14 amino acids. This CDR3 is CASSYIRVEETQYF. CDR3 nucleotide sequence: TGTGCCAGCAGTTACATAAGGGTGGAGGAGACCCAGTACTTC.

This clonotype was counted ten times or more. This CDR3 reads CASSLLAGGKAFF. The CDR3 DNA reads TGTGCCAGCAGCTTGTTGGCAGGGGGAAAAGCTTTCTTT. The V gene is TRBV5-8, the J gene TRBJ1-1, with 7 nucleotides matching TRBD1. This CDR3 spans 13 amino acids. With V trimmed by 1 base and J by 9 bases, 6 bases remained unmatched. In germline, CDR1 is SGHTS, CDR2 YDEGEE.

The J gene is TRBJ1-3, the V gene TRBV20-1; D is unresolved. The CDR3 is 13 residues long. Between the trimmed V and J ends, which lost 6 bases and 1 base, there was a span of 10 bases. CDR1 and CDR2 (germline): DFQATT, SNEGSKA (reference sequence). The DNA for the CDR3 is TGCAGTGCCCCCCATCAATCTGGAAACACCATATATTTT. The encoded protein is CSAPHQSGNTIYF.

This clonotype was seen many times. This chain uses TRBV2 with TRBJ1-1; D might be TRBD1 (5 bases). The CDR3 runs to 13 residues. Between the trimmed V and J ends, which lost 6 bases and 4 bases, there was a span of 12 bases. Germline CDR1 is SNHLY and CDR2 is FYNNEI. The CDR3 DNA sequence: TGTGCCAGCAGAGGGGAGTCTGGCACTGAAGCTTTCTTT. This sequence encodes CASRGESGTEAFF.